Sequencing of this T cell receptor beta chain was carried out in a study of identical twins. The CDR3 covers 15 residues. Germline CDR1 and CDR2: MDHEN and SYDVKM. V shed 7 bases and J 4 bases; nucleotides not matched to a gene: 11. TCRdb passed the 5' RACE reads through MiXCR, listing each CDR3 protein once. The profile shows hundreds of thousands of distinct CDR3 sequences, over 20% of them singletons. The same specimen was also included in a second study, on T cells expressing NK-cell markers. From that report: Sorted CD3+CD56+NKG2C+, CD3+CD56+NKG2C- and CD3+CD56-NKG2C+ T cells supplied TCR beta repertoires.

The sequenced sample was PBMCs. V and J are TRBV28 and TRBJ2-5; TRBD1 aligns across 8 bases. The sequence was collected from a woman aged 18-29 years in good health. CDR3 region: CASTHQGALGETQYF. DNA for the CDR3: TGTGCCAGCACCCACCAGGGGGCATTGGGAGAGACCCAGTACTTC.